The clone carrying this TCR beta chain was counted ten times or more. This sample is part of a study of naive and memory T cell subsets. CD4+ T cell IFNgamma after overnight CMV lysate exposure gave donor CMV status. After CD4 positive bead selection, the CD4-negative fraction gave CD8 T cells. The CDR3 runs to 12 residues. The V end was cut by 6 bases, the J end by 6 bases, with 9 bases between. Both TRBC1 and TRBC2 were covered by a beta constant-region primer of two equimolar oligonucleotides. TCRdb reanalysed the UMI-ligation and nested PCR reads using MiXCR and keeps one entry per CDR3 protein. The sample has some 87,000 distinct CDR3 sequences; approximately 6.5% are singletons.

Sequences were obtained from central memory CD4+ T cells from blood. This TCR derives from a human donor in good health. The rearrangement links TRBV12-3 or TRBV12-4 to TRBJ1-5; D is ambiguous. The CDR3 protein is CASSPPPQPQHF. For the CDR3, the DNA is TGTGCCAGCAGCCCACCCCCTCAGCCCCAGCATTTT.